These 24 T cell receptor beta chains were all obtained from the same sample, sequenced in a study of human T cells and chemical hapten exposure. Time point given: patch test 1, 2 weeks after DPC sensitization. Described treatment: therapeutic diphenylcyclopropenone sensitization with weekly scalp DPC. Using its own MiXCR run on the RACE reads, TCRdb lists one record per CDR3 protein. The sample consists of fewer than 60,000 distinct CDR3 sequences, 9% to 9.5% of them appearing once. Sequencing used whole blood, obtained in connection with sensitization to the hapten diphenylcyclopropenone (DPC). The receptors shown here come from a woman in her forties or fifties with alopecia areata. Some clones in this sample may be carry-over from other donors' samples.

Many counts were recorded for this clonotype. This chain connects TRBV10-2 to TRBJ1-2, with no clear D. The CDR3 runs to 14 residues. Trimming stripped 4 bases from V and 8 bases from J, with 17 bases between. Germline CDR1 is WSHSY and CDR2 is SAAADI. CDR3 coding DNA: TGCGCCAGCAGTGGTCAGTCCCCCCAGGCGGGCTACACCTTC. Translated, it gives CASSGQSPQAGYTF.

This clonotype was found many times. The chain employs TRBV28 and TRBJ1-6; D gene uncertain. The CDR3 extends over 15 amino acids. Trimming pared 6 bases from V and 3 bases from J, leaving 12 bases between. The germline V gene encodes CDR1 MDHEN and CDR2 SYDVKM. CDR3 DNA sequence: TGTGCCAGCAGCCGCCGCAGCTTCTATAATTCACCCCTCCACTTT. This encodes CASSRRSFYNSPLHF.

This clonotype has ten or more counts. The rearrangement joins TRBV29-1 to TRBJ1-1; no reliable D call. Trimming shortened V by 7 bases and J by 2 bases, and 11 bases separated the two germline ends. Germline values: CDR1 SQVTM, CDR2 ANQGSEA. The CDR3 length is 12 residues. Written as DNA, the CDR3 is TGCAGCGGAGTCCGGCCCAACACTGAAGCTTTCTTT. This sequence encodes CSGVRPNTEAFF.

This clonotype was recorded at least ten times. The chain uses TRBV6-5 and TRBJ2-2; no clear D. Germline V CDR1 and CDR2: MNHEY, SVGAGI. The ends were cut back, 5 bases at V and 6 bases at J, with 16 bases in the middle. This CDR3 is built from 15 residues. CDR3 coding DNA: TGTGCCAGCAGTCAAGAGTACAGAATCGCCGGGGAGCTGTTTTTT. Amino acids: CASSQEYRIAGELFF.

The chain combines TRBV10-3 with TRBJ1-2, with D uncertain. There are 13 residues in the CDR3. Deletions cut 0 bases from V and 3 bases from J, with 5 bases between. CDR1 and CDR2 (germline): ENHRY, SYGVKD. The CDR3 spells CAISESAYYGYTF. The CDR3 nucleotides read TGTGCCATCAGTGAGTCAGCTTACTATGGCTACACCTTC.

This clonotype appeared many times. The chain couples TRBV20-1 to TRBJ1-3; 7 nucleotides line up with TRBD1. The CDR3 consists of 13 residues. V lost 6 bases to trimming and J lost 4 bases; unmatched junction nucleotides: 6. Per the germline V gene, CDR1 is DFQATT and CDR2 is SNEGSKA (reference sequence). CDR3: CSADGTAGNTIYF. The CDR3 DNA is TGCAGTGCAGACGGGACAGCAGGAAACACCATATATTTT.

This clonotype has a count of ten or more. V and J are TRBV27 and TRBJ1-1; a weak D match, TRBD1 (5 bases). Trimming removed 3 bases at V and 10 bases at J, with 18 bases between. Germline V gene lookup returns CDR1 MNHEY and CDR2 SMNVEV (reference sequence). There are 14 residues in the CDR3. CDR3 loop: CASSFRAWGQGAFF. The CDR3 DNA reads as TGTGCCAGCAGTTTTCGCGCCTGGGGTCAGGGAGCTTTCTTT.

Turning to this clonotype: Being one base from a much bigger clone, this may be a read error. No conserved phenylalanine or tryptophan ends this CDR3, so it is likely a read error. The chain carries TRBV20-1 and TRBJ2-3; 7 bases fit TRBD1. The CDR3 is 15 residues long. V shed 4 bases, J shed 0 bases, and the junction held 7 bases outside the gene matches. Per germline, CDR1 DFQATT and CDR2 SNEGSKA (reference sequence). CDR3 nucleotides: TGCAGTGCTACTTCACAGGACAGGAGCACAGATACGCAGTATTTA. Translated: CSATSQDRSTDTQYL.

Many counts were recorded for this clonotype. The chain is built from TRBV5-8 and TRBJ2-3, with TRBD2 as a possible D gene (7 bases). Between the trimmed V and J ends, which lost 4 bases and 6 bases, there was a span of 18 bases. Germline CDR1 and CDR2: SGHTS and YDEGEE. This CDR3 contains 15 residues. CDR3 in amino acids: CASSPPRGARDTQYF. As DNA, the CDR3 is TGTGCCAGCAGCCCCCCACGGGGGGCGCGGGATACGCAGTATTTT.

This clonotype was detected ten times or more. The J gene is TRBJ2-7, the V gene TRBV28; 8 bases match TRBD2. Germline V CDR1 and CDR2: MDHEN, SYDVKM. The CDR3 extends over 13 amino acids. The V gene end was trimmed by 6 bases and the J gene end by 4 bases; junction bases not matched to a gene: 5. The CDR3 DNA is TGTGCCAGCAGACGGGAGGGTTTGTACGAGCAGTACTTC. Its protein product is CASRREGLYEQYF.

Many counts were recorded for this clonotype. V is TRBV5-5 and J is TRBJ1-3, with unresolved D. Germline V gives CDR1 SGHKS, CDR2 YYEKEE (reference sequence). The germline V and J ends were trimmed by 2 bases and 0 bases, with 6 bases remaining between them. The CDR3 spans 14 residues. CDR3 sequence reads: CASSLLVSGNTIYF. Here the CDR3 DNA reads TGTGCCAGCAGCTTACTCGTCTCTGGAAACACCATATATTTT.

The V gene is TRBV28, the J gene TRBJ2-2; 10 bases are shared with TRBD2. This CDR3 is built from 14 residues. Germline lookup yields CDR1 MDHEN and CDR2 SYDVKM. CDR3 bases: TGTGCTGCAGTTCCGGGACTAGCGTCCGGGGAGCTGTTTTTT. Protein: CAAVPGLASGELFF.

In this sample, this clonotype turned up many times. The rearrangement uses TRBV6-6 and TRBJ2-7, with no clear D. Trimming cost V 6 bases and J 5 bases, with 8 bases left between them. Germline loops: CDR1 MNHNY, CDR2 SVGAGI (reference sequence). This CDR3 spans 11 amino acids. CDR3 nucleotides: TGTGCCAGCAGGTTTGGGGACGAGCAGTACTTC. The encoded protein is CASRFGDEQYF.

This rearrangement joins TRBV28 to TRBJ1-5; D is unclear. The ends were cut back, 3 bases at V and 5 bases at J, with 8 bases in the middle. This CDR3 is built from 13 residues. Per the germline V gene, CDR1 is MDHEN and CDR2 is SYDVKM. The CDR3 region is CASSFRMHQPQHF. CDR3 nucleotide sequence: TGTGCCAGCAGTTTTCGGATGCATCAGCCCCAGCATTTT.

This clonotype was detected many times. The chain carries TRBV18 and TRBJ2-1; maybe TRBD2 (6 bases). Trimming took 8 bases from V and 6 from J, leaving 17 bases between them. The germline V gene encodes CDR1 KGHSH and CDR2 LQKENI. CDR3 length: 14 residues. DNA of the CDR3: TGTGCCAGCAGACCGGAGGGCCGTAGCAATGAGCAGTTCTTC. Translating gives CASRPEGRSNEQFF.

This clonotype occurred many times. V and J are TRBV27 and TRBJ2-1; TRBD1 is a possible D gene (6 bases). The CDR3 totals 16 residues. Germline V gene sequence: CDR1 MNHEY, CDR2 SMNVEV (reference sequence). V lost 2 bases, J lost 4 bases, and 15 bases lay in between. The CDR3 sequence is CASSLPGTTLYNEQFF. The DNA for the CDR3 is TGTGCCAGCAGTTTACCAGGGACAACACTGTACAATGAGCAGTTCTTC.

The rearrangement joins TRBV10-3 to TRBJ2-7, with D unresolved. Germline V gene sequence: CDR1 ENHRY, CDR2 SYGVKD. The CDR3 is made up of 11 amino acids. Trimming removed 4 bases from V and 12 bases from J, with 13 bases in between. CDR3 nucleotide sequence: TGTGCCATCAGTGCCGGGTATGAGTTGTACTTC. This gives the protein CAISAGYELYF.

This clonotype was counted at least ten times. The rearrangement joins TRBV2 to TRBJ2-7, with 8 nucleotides matching TRBD1. Germline V CDR1 and CDR2: SNHLY, FYNNEI. The junction had 2 bases not matched to a gene; V was cut back by 1 base and J by 0 bases. CDR3 length: 15 amino acids. In nucleotides, the CDR3 is TGTGCCAGCAGTGAAGAGGGGACAGGCTCCTACGAGCAGTACTTC. Translating gives CASSEEGTGSYEQYF. Full variable domain (outside the CDR3, taken from reference TRBV2 and TRBJ2-7): EPEVTQTPSHQVTQMGQEVILRCVPISNHLYFYWYRQILGQKVEFLVSFYNNEISEKSEIFDDQFSVERPDGSNFTLKIRSTKLEDSAMYFCASSEEGTGSYEQYFGPGTRLTVT.

This clonotype has only a few counts. V is TRBV7-2 and J is TRBJ2-7; D is unclear. CDR3 length: 13 residues. CDR1 SGHTA and CDR2 FQGNSA come from the germline V gene. Trimming cost V 3 bases and J 3 bases, with 9 bases left between them. CDR3 protein: CASSFGLNYEQYF. CDR3 nucleotides: TGTGCCAGCAGCTTCGGTCTTAACTACGAGCAGTACTTC.

Ten or more counts support this clonotype. V is TRBV2 and J is TRBJ1-5; D perhaps matches TRBD1 (5 bases). Per the germline V gene, CDR1 is SNHLY and CDR2 is FYNNEI. The V end lost 6 bases, the J end lost 8 bases, and 14 bases lay between the germline ends. The CDR3 is 13 residues long. CDR3 region: CASRDNYGEPQHF. In DNA form, the CDR3 reads TGTGCCAGCAGGGACAATTACGGGGAGCCCCAGCATTTT.

This clonotype has a count of ten or more. The V and J genes are TRBV29-1 and TRBJ1-5; D uncertain. Germline lookup yields CDR1 SQVTM and CDR2 ANQGSEA. The CDR3 runs to 11 residues. The CDR3 sequence is CTSGGNQPQHF. CDR3 bases: TGCACTTCAGGCGGCAATCAGCCCCAGCATTTT.

This clonotype appeared many times. The rearrangement links TRBV28 to TRBJ1-6; D gene uncertain. Per germline, CDR1 MDHEN and CDR2 SYDVKM. The CDR3 is 12 amino acids. V dropped 6 bases and J dropped 7 bases, with 7 bases sitting between them. For the CDR3, the DNA is TGTGCCAGCAGGTCCCCCAATTCACCCCTCCACTTT. It translates to CASRSPNSPLHF.

This clonotype was detected ten times or more. This chain connects TRBV6-6 to TRBJ2-7; perhaps TRBD2 as D (6 bases). This CDR3 is built from 16 residues. The germline V gene encodes CDR1 MNHNY and CDR2 SVGAGI (reference sequence). Trimming took off 0 bases at V and 4 bases at J, with 16 bases between the two ends. CDR3 loop: CASSYSGTVIRYEQYF. The CDR3 DNA reads TGTGCCAGCAGTTACTCCGGGACTGTGATAAGGTACGAGCAGTACTTC.

The sample holds many counts of this clonotype. The gene calls are TRBV21-1 and TRBJ2-1; the table calls TRBD1, which could not be checked here. TRBV21-1 represents a pseudogene. The CDR3 consists of 20 residues. CDR3 residues: CASSKARRRQGSSSYNEQFF. Here the CDR3 DNA reads TGTGCCAGCAGCAAAGCGCGAAGGAGACAGGGTTCCAGCTCCTACAATGAGCAGTTCTTC.